The present entry profiles one T cell receptor (beta chain) with its context. Its antigen is still unknown. No base-level quality is on record; no much larger clone is a single base apart. The cohort consisted of 670 or so healthy bone marrow donors. Cohort members were all nominally healthy when sampled, although unrecorded immune exposures were likely present. The donor tested CMV seronegative and was one of the 352 seronegative cohort members. Every donor gave a peripheral blood sample, and the peripheral blood mononuclear cells from that sample were used for TCR beta sequencing. The Qiagen DNeasy Blood Extraction Kit was used to extract genomic DNA from the blood cell samples. The method behind the library was the immunoSEQ multiplex PCR assay. The multiplex PCR relied on a mix of 60 forward primers for TCR Vbeta segments and 13 reverse primers for TCR Jbeta segments. Amplification of the CDR3 region of rearranged TCR beta genes was performed with a multiplex PCR assay on genomic DNA. On the Illumina HiSeq System, the amplified TCR beta libraries were sequenced as 87-base-pair reads. In the paper's pipeline: Across the roughly 670 repertoires, a later analysis counted approximately 75 million unique TCR beta chains, around 10 million of which were shared by at least two donors. Raw reads were error-corrected and collapsed into unique sequences by a nearest-neighbor algorithm in which closely related sequences were merged to remove PCR and sequencing errors. To assign V, D and J gene segments, CDR3 sequences were aligned to IMGT reference sequences. For a sequence to be retained, a match of at least six nucleotides was required to both a V gene segment and a J gene segment. A rearrangement counted as productive if the CDR3 had no stop codons and remained in frame with V and J, and every other rearrangement counted as non-productive. Following IMGT convention, CDR3 was defined as the stretch from the second conserved V-encoded cysteine to the conserved J-encoded phenylalanine. Sequences without an unambiguous match to a single V gene segment were excluded from the earlier analysis of 450 to 650 of the donors. In an earlier analysis of 450 to 700 of the donors, V segments were called functional above 56.7% productive rearrangements and were called segregating when the between-donor standard deviation exceeded 5%. A statistical classification framework was developed to diagnose cytomegalovirus status using the catalog of TCR beta chain sequences. In a later analysis, V and J genes were assigned by comparing TCR nucleotide sequences against IMGT/GENE-DB human TR gene sequences. The TCRdist pipeline was used in a later analysis to assign CDR3 sequences and most-parsimonious VDJ recombination scenarios. In a later analysis, each TCR beta chain was defined by its CDR3 amino acid sequence together with its V-gene family, and reads lacking a unique V-gene family were excluded. As a way to deal with suspected cross-contamination and a sequencing artifact, a later analysis dropped 450 to 700 nucleotide sequences that were highly shared and had low generation probability. For each public chain, a later analysis derived a clonal expansion index from normalized ranks of inferred template counts within each repertoire. In a later analysis, generation probabilities were computed with a VDJ recombination model fitted to out-of-frame rearrangements, and the resulting probabilities were checked against IGoR. A later analysis scored TCR-TCR, TCR-HLA and TCR-CMV co-occurrence with hypergeometric tests, applying a repertoire-size bias correction to TCR pairs. A later analysis estimated false discovery rates by permuting HLA or CMV assignments 20 times. In a later analysis, co-occurring TCRs were grouped with DBSCAN, and TCRdist sequence similarity was added when clustering was performed within HLA-allele-positive subsets. Co-occurrence clustering excluded repertoires with fewer than 30,000 or more than 120,000 public chains, plus five with anomalous nucleotide sharing. TCRdb carries this immuneACCESS record with in-frame sequences only. Its versions omit some clonotypes, under half of them owing to an unresolved V gene in the studies checked, with the rest unexplained. V, J and clone size are taken as reported in that table, and D and trimming were inferred from the DNA itself. The sample table lists about 130,000 clones, around 78% of them with a count of one. The biggest ten clones account for approximately 1.7% of the sample.

For this chain, trimming is 7 bases at the V end and 2 bases at the J end, and the number of junction bases without a gene match is 5. The CDR3 runs 15 amino acids, cysteine and phenylalanine included. Only CDR3 DNA remains: 45 bases, in frame from the first base. The germline V gene (reference sequence) yields SEHNR for CDR1 and FQNEAQ for CDR2. This sample is part of a study of cytomegalovirus exposure and HLA in healthy donors (dated by TCRdb to about 2017). At the level of the whole study: An earlier analysis of several hundred of the donors reported 250 to 300 Gb of sequence data and around 120 million unique TCR beta sequences from about 179 million T cells. Every repertoire in the discovery cohort had been generated on one and the same sequencing platform. A later analysis re-examined previously published TCR beta repertoires from several hundred donors and added high-resolution HLA genotyping to investigate patterns of TCR occurrence. The study aimed to test whether cataloging public T cell receptors could reveal signatures of past pathogen exposure. Donor age, sex, ethnicity and CMV serostatus were compiled together with the repertoire data. Both class I and class II loci were covered by HLA typing, at four-digit resolution. A separate validation cohort of 100 to 150 different subjects was used in addition to the approximately 700-subject first cohort. The T cell repertoires of some 670 subjects were profiled by immunosequencing and related to cytomegalovirus serostatus. High-throughput TCR immunosequencing, statistical association of individual TCRs with disease status, and machine learning were combined to predict cytomegalovirus infection status. Approximately 310 gigabases of sequencing data and about 92 million unique TCR sequences made up an early release that covered fewer than 650 HLA-typed donors. Among the roughly 400 genotyped donors, 75% to 90% belonged to the genetic ancestry cluster associated with self-reported Caucasian donors. The later analysis used no new phenotypic data to find candidate immune exposures, relying instead on TCR beta sequences and their occurrence across donors. Typing coverage differed by locus: A, B, C, DRB1 and DQB1 were typed in about 629-640 donors, DQA1 in 500 to 550, DPA1 in approximately 610, and DPB1 in around 490. An earlier analysis of 587 of the donors used high-throughput TCR beta sequencing to judge whether each TCR beta V gene segment behaved as functional or pseudogenic. Among about 390 genotyped donors of the cohort, an average of approximately 240,000 unique TCR beta nucleotide sequences were sequenced per donor, 15% to 20% of them non-productive. A later genetic analysis used genome-wide SNP genotypes for 398 of the 666 donors, treating that subset as a discovery cohort. Roughly 5 DR-DQ haplotypes were handled as single units for association and clustering because linkage in the cohort was strong.

Overall study results and their limits: The earlier analysis of 450 to 700 of the donors excluded some 15 rarely observed V segments, including chromosome 9 orphons, because counts were too low. A few of the identified cytomegalovirus-associated TCR beta chains were confirmed in vitro to be specific for cytomegalovirus antigens. A further reported finding was that TCR beta sequences accurately predicted the HLA-A and HLA-B alleles for most subjects in the first cohort. Linkage disequilibrium might explain the correlated functional status among segregating V segments, but an unknown experimental factor could not be excluded. At a false discovery rate of 0.05, a later analysis linked under 20,000 TCR beta sequences to specific HLA alleles. A cluster of highly shared sequence variants was judged likely to represent a technical artifact of the sequencing pipeline. A later genetic analysis associated a missense DCLRE1C variant with V-gene and J-gene trimming of TCR beta chains, and an independent cohort replicated the association. The 87-base-pair reads could not distinguish some IMGT-functional V segments, including TRBV6-2 and TRBV6-3, so those segments were excluded. A later analysis found that HLA-associated TCR beta chains were more clonally expanded and had lower generation probabilities than equally common non-associated chains. The study gave a list of about 150 TCR beta chains associated with cytomegalovirus. Most TCR sequences were observed very rarely across donors, whereas some public TCRs were present in many individuals. The classifier was reported to diagnose cytomegalovirus status with high specificity and sensitivity in both the original cohort and the validation cohort. Assigning TCR associations to individual alleles was difficult when HLA alleles, especially DR and DQ, strongly co-occurred. According to the authors, the approach could potentially be generalized to other disease states and immunological phenotypes. In an earlier analysis of approximately 590 of the donors, most TCR beta V segments were observed in productive rearrangements about 90% or about 30% of the time, broadly matching IMGT annotations. Several of the top co-occurrence clusters appeared to be linked to parvovirus B19, influenza, CMV and Epstein-Barr virus, according to a later analysis. Compared with the approximately 700-donor mean, donors in an Asian-associated ancestry cluster had fewer N-insertions in productive TCRs, according to a later genetic analysis. A later analysis found that TCR association rates varied across HLA loci, with DRB1 alleles showing the most associated TCRs and HLA-C alleles the fewest. This cohort had only TCR beta chains sequenced, and the lack of alpha or paired-chain data limited which features could be detected. Most CMV-associated TCR beta chains appeared to be HLA-restricted in a later analysis, and the HLA associations seemed to be driven largely by CMV exposure. Sequencing depth was assumed to be roughly uniform across donors in the presence/absence analyses, though that assumption may not hold. Immune exposure information for the cohort was limited to CMV serostatus. Because HLA typing was unavailable for some donors at each locus, only the typed subset was used in association tests.

Sequencing was performed on PBMCs. The chain joins TRBV7-9 to TRBJ2-2; 9 junctional bases match TRBD1. The origin of this receptor is a woman in her fifties or sixties in good health and CMV-seronegative. The CDR3 reads as follows: CASTRTGANTGELFF. The DNA reads as follows: TGTGCCAGCACCAGGACAGGGGCTAACACCGGGGAGCTGTTTTTT.